The sequence of this T cell receptor beta chain was determined in a study of identifying expanded T cells in peripheral blood. Assay: immunoSEQ multiplex PCR; the TCRdb copy retains only in-frame clones and omits some. The sample holds approximately 90,000 clones; around 87% are singletons and the top ten take approximately 5.6%. No infections or other immune events were documented during collection. Turning to this clone: The antigen remains unidentified.

Germline V gene data show CDR1 as SNHLY and CDR2 as FYNNEI. This CDR3 has 13 residues. With 9 bases removed from V and 7 bases from J, the gap between germline ends came to 13 bases. Study conclusions and caveats: Over two and four weeks, about 15 and 19 clones changed, versus roughly 1.1 between replicates.

The chain couples TRBV2 to TRBJ1-6; tentatively, D is TRBD1 (6 bases). Sequencing was performed on blood. The sequence derives from a person aged 18 to 70 in good health. The DNA for the CDR3 is TGTGCCAGAGAGGACAGCCTAAATTCACCCCTCCACTTT. It is translated as CAREDSLNSPLHF.